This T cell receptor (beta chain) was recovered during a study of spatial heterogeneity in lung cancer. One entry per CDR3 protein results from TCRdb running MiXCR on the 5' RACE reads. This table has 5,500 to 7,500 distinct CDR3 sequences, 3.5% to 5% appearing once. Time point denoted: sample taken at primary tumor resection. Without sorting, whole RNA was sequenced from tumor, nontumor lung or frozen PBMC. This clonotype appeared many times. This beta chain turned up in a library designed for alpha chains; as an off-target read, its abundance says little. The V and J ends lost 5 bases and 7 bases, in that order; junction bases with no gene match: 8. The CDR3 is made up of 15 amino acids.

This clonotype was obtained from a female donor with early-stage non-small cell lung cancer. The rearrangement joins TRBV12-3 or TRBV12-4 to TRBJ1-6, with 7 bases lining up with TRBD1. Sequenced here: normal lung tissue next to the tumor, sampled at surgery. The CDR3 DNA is TGTGCCAGCAGTCCGACCTCAGGGGGAAATTCACCCCTCCACTTT. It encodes CASSPTSGGNSPLHF.